The clone carrying this TCR beta chain was recorded many times. Its target is not known. V trimming: 4 bases; J trimming: 5 bases; junction bases outside the gene matches: 7. Germline assignment: CDR1 MNHEY and CDR2 SVGAGI. There are 16 residues in the CDR3. MiXCR was run by TCRdb on the RACE reads, yielding one entry per CDR3 protein. The sample has 380,000 or so distinct CDR3 sequences, about 4.8% seen once. Time point denoted: patch test 1, 2 weeks after DPC sensitization. As for treatment: therapeutic diphenylcyclopropenone sensitization with weekly scalp DPC. The data originate from a study of human T cells and chemical hapten exposure. Across the study: 2% DPC was applied to around 2 cm by around 2 cm of upper inner arm skin for sensitization. Across samples, TCR yields varied, mostly owing to small differences in pooled library volumes.

Study-level results: In comparison with controls, expanded TCRs gave rise to a significantly larger number of large CDR3 similarity clusters.

Sequencing was performed on whole blood, taken in connection with sensitization to the hapten diphenylcyclopropenone (DPC). The clonotype comes from a woman aged 50 to 65 with alopecia areata. Some clones in this sample may be carry-over from other donors' samples. This chain joins TRBV6-5 and TRBJ2-3; 12 bases fit TRBD2. DNA for the CDR3: TGTGCCAGCAGTTCCCCTAGCGGGGGGGCTCGAGATACGCAGTATTTT. This sequence encodes CASSSPSGGARDTQYF.